Presented here are 22 T cell receptor beta chains from one specimen sequenced in a study of OX40 agonist ivuxolimab in advanced cancers. Only in-frame clones appear in the TCRdb table, and some are missing; sequencing was by immunoSEQ multiplex PCR. The table records around 56,000 clones, approximately 88% of them present only once. Specimen: CD4+ or CD8+ T cells sorted from blood, collected in a trial of the OX40 agonist ivuxolimab. These receptors were obtained from an adult with an advanced solid tumor such as melanoma, head and neck, liver or kidney cancer.

The chain carries TRBV10-2 and TRBJ2-1; D perhaps matches TRBD2 (6 bases). The germline V gene encodes CDR1 WSHSY and CDR2 SAAADI. This CDR3 has 17 residues. The V and J ends lost 0 bases and 8 bases respectively, with 20 bases between them. CDR3 nucleotide sequence: TGCGCCAGCAGTGAGTCGATCTCCTCGACTAGTCCGGATGAGCAGTTCTTC. This translates into CASSESISSTSPDEQFF.

The V call is TRBV27, the J call TRBJ2-1; no clear D. Germline assignment: CDR1 MNHEY and CDR2 SMNVEV (reference sequence). V was cut by 10 bases and J by 7 bases, with 11 bases left in between. This CDR3 spans 11 amino acids. Here the CDR3 DNA reads TGTGCCATCCCGGAACAGAATGAGCAGTTCTTC. It yields the protein CAIPEQNEQFF.

The chain joins TRBV28 to TRBJ1-4; TRBD1 matches 9 bases. Germline CDR1 MDHEN, CDR2 SYDVKM. V lost 6 bases and J lost 5; bases outside the gene matches: 7. The CDR3 runs to 15 residues. The CDR3 is CASRWEQGANEKLFF. CDR3 nucleotide sequence: TGTGCCAGCAGGTGGGAACAGGGGGCGAATGAAAAACTGTTTTTT. Supplemented by reference TRBV28 and TRBJ1-4, the full variable domain reads DVKVTQSSRYLVKRTGEKVFLECVQDMDHENMFWYRQDPGLGLRLIYFSYDVKMKEKGDIPEGYSVSREKKERFSLILESASTNQTSMYLCASRWEQGANEKLFFGSGTQLSVL.

The chain joins TRBV5-8 to TRBJ1-4, with TRBD1 identical over 9 bases. CDR3 length: 15 residues. Unmatched junction bases numbered 8, after V lost 4 bases and J lost 7 bases. Germline V gene data show CDR1 as SGHTS and CDR2 as YDEGEE. The CDR3 here is CASSRGTGRGEKLFF. The CDR3 DNA is TGTGCCAGCAGCAGGGGGACAGGGAGGGGTGAAAAACTGTTTTTT.

V is TRBV5-1 and J is TRBJ2-3; no clear D. Trimming cost V 5 bases and J 2 bases, with 6 bases left between them. The CDR3 is 12 amino acids. The germline V gene encodes CDR1 SGHRS and CDR2 YFSETQ. In DNA form, the CDR3 reads TGCGCCAGCAGTCCGAACACAGATACGCAGTATTTT. This gives the protein CASSPNTDTQYF. The entire variable domain, with the rest obtained from reference TRBV5-1 and TRBJ2-3, is as follows: KAGVTQTPRYLIKTRGQQVTLSCSPISGHRSVSWYQQTPGQGLQFLFEYFSETQRNKGNFPGRFSGRQFSNSRSEMNVSTLELGDSALYLCASSPNTDTQYFGPGTRLTVL.

The gene calls are TRBV4-1 and TRBJ2-4; no clear D gene. Germline lookup yields CDR1 MGHRA and CDR2 YSYEKL. This CDR3 spans 14 amino acids. The germline V and J ends were trimmed by 1 base and 8 bases, with 12 bases remaining between them. DNA of the CDR3: TGCGCCAGCAGCCAAGGGGCCTGGGGTTACATTCAGTACTTC. This sequence encodes CASSQGAWGYIQYF.

The chain is built from TRBV7-8 and TRBJ2-5; D remains ambiguous. The V gene lost 4 bases and the J gene lost 0 bases, with 12 bases spanning the gap. The CDR3 covers 15 residues. The germline V gene has CDR1 SGHVS and CDR2 FQNEAQ. The CDR3 loop is CASSSDGVDQETQYF. The CDR3 bases are TGTGCCAGCAGCTCCGATGGGGTTGACCAAGAGACCCAGTACTTC.

This sequence joins TRBV9 and TRBJ2-3; weak D call: TRBD1 (6 bases). Trimming took off 5 bases at V and 0 bases at J, with 13 bases between the two ends. CDR1 and CDR2 (germline): SGDLS, YYNGEE. The CDR3 runs 15 residues. CDR3 nucleotides: TGTGCCAGCAGTGACGGACAGACTAGCACAGATACGCAGTATTTT. Translating gives CASSDGQTSTDTQYF.

The chain links TRBV19 to TRBJ2-1; D remains unclear. The V gene lost 1 base and the J gene lost 4 bases, with 2 bases spanning the gap. The CDR3 has 12 amino acids. Germline assignment: CDR1 LNHDA and CDR2 SQIVND (reference sequence). The DNA of the CDR3 is TGTGCCAGTAGTATAGTTTACAATGAGCAGTTCTTC. Its protein product is CASSIVYNEQFF.

This clone has only one observation. The CDR3 coding sequence is TGCAGTGCTGGGACAACTGAAGCTTTCTTT. Encoded protein: CSAGTTEAFF. J is TRBJ1-1 and V is TRBV20-1, with D possibly being TRBD1 (6 bases). The germline V gene encodes CDR1 DFQATT and CDR2 SNEGSKA (reference sequence). The ends were cut back, 5 bases at V and 5 bases at J, with 6 bases in the middle. CDR3 length: 10 amino acids.

The chain uses TRBV28 and TRBJ1-1; 8 nucleotides match TRBD1. V was pared by 1 base and J by 4 bases, with 5 bases of the junction left unmatched. Germline CDR1 is MDHEN and CDR2 is SYDVKM. This CDR3 comprises 15 residues. The CDR3 region is CASSLYYRGATEAFF. The DNA of the CDR3 is TGTGCCAGCAGTTTATATTACAGGGGGGCCACTGAAGCTTTCTTT. The full variable domain, in which reference TRBV28 and TRBJ1-1 provide the parts outside the CDR3, is DVKVTQSSRYLVKRTGEKVFLECVQDMDHENMFWYRQDPGLGLRLIYFSYDVKMKEKGDIPEGYSVSREKKERFSLILESASTNQTSMYLCASSLYYRGATEAFFGQGTRLTVV.

The chain joins TRBV6-6 to TRBJ2-2, with D hard to call. The CDR3 loop spans 15 amino acids. Germline V gene sequence: CDR1 MNHNY, CDR2 SVGAGI (reference sequence). Trimming cost V 5 bases and J 6 bases, with 16 bases left between them. The CDR3 region is CASSPVDPGAGELFF. DNA of the CDR3: TGTGCCAGCAGTCCCGTCGACCCGGGCGCCGGGGAGCTGTTTTTT.

V usage is TRBV5-1 and J usage is TRBJ1-5; no clear D. This CDR3 is 14 amino acids long. V shed 0 bases and J shed 1 base, with 5 bases lying between them. Germline V CDR1 and CDR2: SGHRS, YFSETQ. CDR3 sequence (DNA): TGCGCCAGCAGCTTGGCCGGGAGCAATCAGCCCCAGCATTTT. It encodes CASSLAGSNQPQHF.

As DNA, the CDR3 is TGTGCCAGCAGCTTTATTGGGGACGAGCAGTACTTC. It is translated as CASSFIGDEQYF. The chain uses TRBV7-9 and TRBJ2-7, with unresolved D. Per the germline V gene, CDR1 is SEHNR and CDR2 is FQNEAQ (reference sequence). The CDR3 contains 12 residues. The germline V and J ends were trimmed by 3 bases and 5 bases, with 8 bases remaining between them. Based on the CDR3 plus reference TRBV7-9 and TRBJ2-7, the full variable domain is DTGVSQNPRHKITKRGQNVTFRCDPISEHNRLYWYRQTLGQGPEFLTYFQNEAQLEKSRLLSDRFSAERPKGSFSTLEIQRTEQGDSAMYLCASSFIGDEQYFGPGTRLTVT.

The chain employs TRBV7-9 and TRBJ2-7; TRBD1 matches at 9 bases. V gave up 5 bases and J gave up 3 bases; unmatched junction bases: 11. This CDR3 contains 16 residues. From germline, CDR1 is SEHNR and CDR2 FQNEAQ (reference sequence). CDR3 sequence (DNA): TGTGCCAGCAGCCGGATGGGACAGGGCGTAGACTACGAGCAGTACTTC. Amino acids: CASSRMGQGVDYEQYF.

This clone was found once. The chain recombines TRBV19 with TRBJ2-1; weak D call: TRBD1 (6 bases). The CDR3 extends over 16 amino acids. The V gene's germline CDR1 is LNHDA and CDR2 SQIVND (reference sequence). V dropped 6 bases and J dropped 1 base, with 16 bases sitting between them. This CDR3 reads CASSPTGAASYNEQFF. CDR3 DNA: TGTGCCAGTAGCCCGACAGGAGCGGCATCCTACAATGAGCAGTTCTTC.

This rearrangement joins TRBV4-1 to TRBJ1-2; D is perhaps TRBD1 (5 bases). Germline values: CDR1 MGHRA, CDR2 YSYEKL. The CDR3 spans 16 residues. Trimming stripped 9 bases from V and 4 bases from J, with 24 bases between. CDR3 sequence reads: CASLSPTASGGYGYTF. Written as DNA, the CDR3 is TGCGCCAGTTTATCCCCCACAGCCTCCGGGGGCTATGGCTACACCTTC.

The V and J genes are TRBV6-5 and TRBJ2-1; D gene unclear. Trimming took off 1 base at V and 5 bases at J, with 12 bases between the two ends. This CDR3 contains 15 residues. Germline V gene lookup returns CDR1 MNHEY and CDR2 SVGAGI. CDR3 region: CASSYFRHDNNEQFF. The DNA for the CDR3 is TGTGCCAGCAGTTACTTTCGACACGACAACAATGAGCAGTTCTTC.

The V call is TRBV5-1, the J call TRBJ2-7, with a tentative D call TRBD1 (5 bases). The V end was cut by 1 base, the J end by 5 bases, with 16 bases between. The CDR3 has 15 amino acids. Looked up from germline, CDR1 is SGHRS and CDR2 is YFSETQ. CDR3 region: CASSLRQGLKNEQYF. CDR3 nucleotides: TGCGCCAGCAGCTTGAGGCAGGGTCTGAAAAACGAGCAGTACTTC.

The CDR3: CASSTGTFYNEQFF. In DNA, the CDR3 is TGTGCCAGTAGTACCGGGACTTTCTACAATGAGCAGTTCTTC. The chain employs TRBV19 and TRBJ2-1; the D gene is possibly TRBD2 (6 bases). Trimming removed 4 bases at V and 3 bases at J, with 10 bases between. This CDR3 is built from 14 residues. Germline-derived CDR1 and CDR2 are LNHDA and SQIVND (reference sequence).

CDR3: CASRQGKFV. The CDR3 DNA is TGCGCCAGTAGACAGGGGAAGTTTGTC. The chain links TRBV23-1 to TRBJ2-7; 8 bases align to TRBD1. TRBV23-1 falls under the ORF class, with uncertain function. The length of the CDR3 is 9 residues.

The chain employs TRBV7-9 and TRBJ2-5; D may be TRBD1 (6 bases). This CDR3 region has 15 residues. Trimming removed 5 bases from V and 0 bases from J, with 13 bases in between. Germline V gene sequence: CDR1 SEHNR, CDR2 FQNEAQ (reference sequence). The CDR3 nucleotides read TGTGCCAGCAGCCCCGGGACACCGTACCAAGAGACCCAGTACTTC. This translates into CASSPGTPYQETQYF.